One sample yielded the 25 T cell receptor beta chains listed below, sequenced in a study of blood T cells in healthy people across ages. With a J-beta primer mix and a sample-barcoded 5' primer, a second PCR ran about 7 to 12 cycles. TCRdb re-analysed the 5' RACE reads in MiXCR, keeping a single row per CDR3 protein. The sample has about 640,000 distinct CDR3 sequences; 58% are singletons. What was sequenced was blood. The receptors originated from a man in his 60s in good health.

This clonotype appeared a single time. The chain links TRBV5-5 to TRBJ1-2; D not certain. CDR3 length: 16 residues. V lost 0 bases to trimming and J lost 9 bases, with 21 bases between them. CDR1 and CDR2 (germline): SGHKS, YYEKEE (reference sequence). CDR3 sequence reads: CASSLGPDYGLWSYTF. The CDR3 coding sequence is TGTGCCAGCAGCTTGGGGCCCGACTACGGCCTCTGGAGCTACACCTTC.

This clonotype was seen a handful of times. The J gene is TRBJ2-3, the V gene TRBV12-3 or TRBV12-4; the D is unclear. The V and J ends lost 7 bases and 8 bases respectively, with 13 bases between them. There are 12 residues in the CDR3. The CDR3 DNA sequence: TGTGCCAGCACCGAAATGGGCACTACGCAGTATTTT. Translating gives CASTEMGTTQYF.

The chain couples TRBV15 to TRBJ1-2; D is undetermined. The germline V gene encodes CDR1 LNHNV and CDR2 YYDKDF (reference sequence). The V gene lost 1 base and the J gene lost 4 bases, with 13 bases spanning the gap. The CDR3 length is 15 residues. CDR3 in DNA: TGTGCCACCAGCAGAGTCTCGGGTCAACGCTATGGCTACACCTTC. This encodes CATSRVSGQRYGYTF. Combining the CDR3 with reference TRBV15 and TRBJ1-2 gives the whole variable domain DAMVIQNPRYQVTQFGKPVTLSCSQTLNHNVMYWYQQKSSQAPKLLFHYYDKDFNNEADTPDNFQSRRPNTSFCFLDIRSPGLGDTAMYLCATSRVSGQRYGYTFGSGTRLTVV.

This chain uses TRBV12-3 or TRBV12-4 with TRBJ2-5; unclear D gene. The CDR3 has 12 amino acids. Trimming left V 2 bases short and J 11 bases short, with 12 bases between. DNA of the CDR3: TGTGCCAGCAGTTTACTGAGGCTTGAGCAGTACTTC. This gives the protein CASSLLRLEQYF.

The gene calls are TRBV6-2 or TRBV6-3 and TRBJ2-3; possibly TRBD1 for D (5 bases). V shed 6 bases and J shed 4 bases, with 14 bases lying between them. CDR1 is MNHEY and CDR2 is SVGEGT in the germline V gene. The CDR3 loop spans 14 amino acids. The CDR3 DNA reads TGTGCCAGCAGGGGGCCAGCCGGGCCAGATACGCAGTATTTT. Translating it yields CASRGPAGPDTQYF.

The V call is TRBV20-1, the J call TRBJ2-1; tentative D call: TRBD1 (5 bases). The ends were cut back, 4 bases at V and 9 bases at J, with 22 bases in the middle. The germline gives CDR1 DFQATT, CDR2 SNEGSKA (reference sequence). The CDR3 is 15 residues long. The CDR3 here is CSATQGILFLSEQFF. CDR3 nucleotide sequence: TGCAGTGCTACCCAGGGTATTTTATTCCTAAGTGAGCAGTTCTTC.

The chain recombines TRBV6-4 with TRBJ2-5; the D gene could be TRBD1 or TRBD2 (6 bases each). From germline, CDR1 is MRHNA and CDR2 SNTAGT. The CDR3 loop spans 16 amino acids. V was cut by 3 bases and J by 2 bases, with 16 bases left in between. CDR3: CASSEAWGAGQETQYF. CDR3 nucleotides: TGTGCCAGCAGTGAAGCCTGGGGGGCCGGTCAAGAGACCCAGTACTTC.

The J gene is TRBJ1-2, the V gene TRBV4-2; D remains ambiguous. CDR1 and CDR2 from the germline V gene are LGHNA and YNFKEQ. Trimming left V 0 bases short and J 9 bases short, with 14 bases between. This CDR3 spans 14 amino acids. CDR3 bases: TGTGCCAGCAGCCAAGATCAGGTAGAAGTCAGCTACACCTTC. It specifies CASSQDQVEVSYTF.

The rearrangement uses TRBV29-1 and TRBJ2-1; TRBD2 aligns across 8 bases. The CDR3 is 13 amino acids. Germline trimming cut 4 bases from V and 7 bases from J; bases unmatched to any gene: 6. Germline CDR1 SQVTM, CDR2 ANQGSEA. The CDR3 sequence: CSVVETGGNEQFF. The CDR3 DNA follows: TGCAGCGTTGTGGAAACGGGGGGGAATGAGCAGTTCTTC.

CDR3 amino acids: CASSIRQGTYEQYF. The CDR3 DNA follows: TGTGCCAGTAGTATCAGACAGGGGACCTACGAGCAGTACTTC. The chain recombines TRBV19 with TRBJ2-7; 8 bases align to TRBD1. V lost 3 bases, J lost 2 bases, and 3 bases stayed unmatched. The germline gives CDR1 LNHDA, CDR2 SQIVND (reference sequence). The CDR3 sequence is 14 residues long.

The chain is built from TRBV14 and TRBJ1-1; D gene unclear. V lost 6 bases and J 0 bases, leaving 8 bases between the germline ends. This CDR3 region has 13 residues. The V gene's germline CDR1 is SGHDN and CDR2 FVKESK. This CDR3 reads CASSQLMNTEAFF. The CDR3 DNA reads as TGTGCCAGCAGTCAGCTAATGAACACTGAAGCTTTCTTT.

The chain carries TRBV4-1 and TRBJ2-5, with D tentatively TRBD1 (6 bases). From germline, CDR1 is MGHRA and CDR2 YSYEKL. The length of the CDR3 is 19 residues. V was trimmed by 0 bases and J by 5 bases, leaving 25 bases between them. Here the CDR3 reads CASSQDKPGIQGFLETQYF. CDR3 sequence (DNA): TGCGCCAGCAGCCAAGATAAGCCGGGAATACAGGGATTCTTGGAGACCCAGTACTTC.

The rearrangement links TRBV20-1 to TRBJ2-3; D gene ambiguous. V was cut by 3 bases and J by 3 bases, with 19 bases left in between. Germline CDR1 and CDR2: DFQATT and SNEGSKA (reference sequence). The CDR3 runs to 16 residues. The CDR3 DNA follows: TGCAGTGCTAGCGTCCCAGGCCCCGATGGGACAGATACGCAGTATTTT. It yields the protein CSASVPGPDGTDTQYF.

A remark on this clonotype: A much larger clonotype is one base distant, so this may be a read error. The V and J genes are TRBV20-1 and TRBJ2-7; no definite D call. V lost 5 bases to trimming and J lost 5 bases, with 16 bases between them. Germline CDR1 reads DFQATT; CDR2 reads SNEGSKA (reference sequence). The CDR3 is 13 amino acids. The CDR3 DNA is TGCAGTGCTGGGTGGCCTTCACGCCACGAGCAGTACTTC. This codes for CSAGWPSRHEQYF.

This chain connects TRBV6-1 to TRBJ1-2; 7 nucleotides agree with TRBD1. CDR1 MNHNS and CDR2 SASEGT come from the germline V gene. The CDR3 consists of 15 residues. V trimming: 7 bases; J trimming: 4 bases; junction bases outside the gene matches: 12. The CDR3 bases are TGTGCCAGCATTAGAGGGGACAGCAATCTCTATGGCTACACCTTC. This sequence encodes CASIRGDSNLYGYTF.

The V and J genes are TRBV20-1 and TRBJ2-7, with D maybe TRBD2 (7 bases). Germline assignment: CDR1 DFQATT and CDR2 SNEGSKA (reference sequence). The CDR3 sequence is 15 residues long. V was cut by 2 bases and J by 4 bases, with 18 bases left in between. This CDR3 is CSARLVGGDKYEQYF. In DNA, the CDR3 is TGCAGTGCTAGATTGGTGGGAGGGGACAAATACGAGCAGTACTTC.

This clonotype has a handful of counts. The chain recombines TRBV27 with TRBJ2-1; no reliable D call. Germline V CDR1 and CDR2: MNHEY, SMNVEV (reference sequence). The CDR3 has 13 amino acids. Trimming removed 6 bases from V and 5 bases from J, with 11 bases in between. CDR3 sequence: CASRPRLNNEQFF. Here the CDR3 DNA reads TGTGCCAGCAGACCTCGACTTAACAATGAGCAGTTCTTC.

The CDR3 region has the DNA TGTGCCAGCACACGGACAGGGCCCTACGAGCAGTACTTC. It encodes CASTRTGPYEQYF. This chain uses TRBV7-2 with TRBJ2-7, with TRBD1 identical over 8 bases. V trimming: 7 bases; J trimming: 2 bases; junction bases outside the gene matches: 4. Germline CDR1 SGHTA, CDR2 FQGNSA. CDR3 length: 13 amino acids.

The rearrangement uses TRBV6-1 and TRBJ1-2; the match to TRBD1 covers 7 bases. This CDR3 contains 14 residues. In germline, CDR1 is MNHNS, CDR2 SASEGT. V was pared by 1 base and J by 3 bases, with 2 bases of the junction left unmatched. This chain's CDR3 is CASSEDRGDYGYTF. The CDR3 nucleotides are TGTGCCAGCAGTGAAGACAGGGGAGACTATGGCTACACCTTC.

The chain combines TRBV28 with TRBJ2-5, with D unclear. V was shortened by 4 bases and J by 0 bases, with 12 bases between the two germline ends. This CDR3 has 15 residues. The germline CDR1 and CDR2 sequences are MDHEN and SYDVKM. The CDR3 spells CASSSLLRYQETQYF. The CDR3 DNA sequence: TGTGCCAGCAGTTCGTTGTTAAGATACCAAGAGACCCAGTACTTC. Supplemented by reference TRBV28 and TRBJ2-5, the full variable domain reads DVKVTQSSRYLVKRTGEKVFLECVQDMDHENMFWYRQDPGLGLRLIYFSYDVKMKEKGDIPEGYSVSREKKERFSLILESASTNQTSMYLCASSSLLRYQETQYFGPGTRLLVL.

This clonotype was counted once. The CDR3 DNA sequence: TGTGCCAGCAAGGACACGCTTTACAATGAGCAGTTCTTC. The encoded protein is CASKDTLYNEQFF. V gene TRBV6-5 combines with J gene TRBJ2-1; D perhaps matches TRBD1 (5 bases). V gave up 7 bases and J gave up 4 bases, with 11 bases separating them. This CDR3 region has 13 residues. Germline-derived CDR1 and CDR2 are MNHEY and SVGAGI.

This clonotype has more than one count but fewer than ten. The J gene is TRBJ2-7, the V gene TRBV27, with D possibly TRBD2 on 5 matching bases. CDR3 length equals 14 residues. V lost 5 bases and J lost 0, with 11 bases in between. Germline assignment: CDR1 MNHEY and CDR2 SMNVEV (reference sequence). The CDR3 loop reads CASSPLLDSYEQYF. In nucleotides, the CDR3 is TGTGCCAGCAGTCCTCTACTAGACTCCTACGAGCAGTACTTC.

This rearrangement joins TRBV12-3 or TRBV12-4 to TRBJ1-4; perhaps TRBD1 as D (6 bases). The CDR3 has 14 residues. V was trimmed by 1 base and J by 6 bases, leaving 9 bases between them. The DNA for the CDR3 is TGTGCCAGCAGTTTAGGGGGGGCACATGAAAAACTGTTTTTT. Translation gives CASSLGGAHEKLFF.

The CDR3 DNA is TGCAGTGCTCCCTTAGGGGGCAGGAGGCCCCTCCACTTT. Translated: CSAPLGGRRPLHF. The chain has TRBV20-1 and TRBJ1-6; TRBD1 agrees at 7 bases. Trimming at V came to 5 bases and at J to 13 bases, leaving 11 bases not matched to a gene. CDR3 length: 13 amino acids. From germline, CDR1 is DFQATT and CDR2 SNEGSKA (reference sequence).

The chain carries TRBV6-6 and TRBJ1-2; D is uncertain. Germline V gene lookup returns CDR1 MNHNY and CDR2 SVGAGI (reference sequence). The CDR3 covers 13 residues. The V gene lost 6 bases and the J gene lost 3 bases, with 11 bases spanning the gap. This chain's CDR3 is CASSPPRDYGYTF. Here the CDR3 DNA reads TGTGCCAGCAGCCCACCCCGGGACTATGGCTACACCTTC.